The clone carrying this TCR beta chain was detected only a few times. Its antigen remains unidentified. TCRdb re-called the 5' RACE reads with MiXCR, one entry per CDR3 protein. The data show hundreds of thousands of distinct CDR3 sequences, around a fifth seen once. This sample was included in a study of T cells after yellow fever vaccination. Study as a whole: For low cell numbers, libraries were made with SMART-Seq v4 Ultra Low Input. Findings and caveats of the study: Weaker overall, the secondary response nonetheless peaked faster (day 5 versus 15). The bulk population could contribute abundant contaminating clonotypes to FACS-sorted repertoires.

The germline V gene encodes CDR1 SGHTA and CDR2 FQGNSA. This CDR3 contains 17 residues. Germline trimming cut 3 bases from V and 4 bases from J; bases unmatched to any gene: 10. This receptor was obtained from a man aged 18 to 35 who received the YFV17D yellow fever vaccine. This chain joins TRBV7-2 and TRBJ1-1; 11 nucleotides line up with TRBD1. This material consisted of PBMCs, taken approximately 22 days after the first yellow fever vaccination. The CDR3, as DNA: TGTGCCAGCAGCTTTCCATACGCCGGGACAGGGGGCACTGAAGCTTTCTTT. Its protein is CASSFPYAGTGGTEAFF.